This TCR beta chain appears in the sequencing data of a study of blood T cell repertoires in COVID-19. Study at large: T cells, B-cell-depleted T cells, or PBMCs supplied cDNA or gDNA.

Seattle cases were enrolled at active infection and followed longitudinally. The germline gives CDR1 MDHEN, CDR2 SYDVKM. The CDR3 has 15 residues. V lost 8 bases and J lost 0, with 14 bases in between. Only one count was recorded for this clone. Authors' data handling: How many nucleated cells were present was estimated from reference gene primer amplification. TCRdb's table, derived via immunoSEQ multiplex PCR, lists solely in-frame clones and lacks some. V and J calls and clone size are copied from that table; D and trimming were computed from the DNA. There are approximately 170,000 clones in the sample; just under 85% occur only once, and around 8% lies in the top ten.

V is TRBV28 and J is TRBJ1-5, with D unclear. The specimen sequenced was peripheral blood. The sequence derives from a woman of 80 years or more with COVID-19, enrolled during active disease. The CDR3 nucleotides are TGTGCCAGCTCCTTTACGACAAATAGCAATCAGCCCCAGCATTTT. Amino acid sequence: CASSFTTNSNQPQHF.